The clone carrying this T cell receptor (beta chain) was observed at least ten times. The antigen is undetermined. This CDR3 is built from 17 residues. V was pared by 1 base and J by 0 bases, with 13 bases between. Germline loops: CDR1 SNHLY, CDR2 FYNNEI. The data stem from a study of T-cell memory formation after mild COVID-19. Study-level points and caveats: Several responding clones turned up in pre-infection memory, indicating that cross-reactive memory may have taken part. Largely, contracting CD4+ clones fell within CM and EM, and contracting CD8+ clones within EMRA. Clonal second-wave expansions that peaked on day 37 had unconfirmed SARS-CoV-2 specificity.

MiXCR was run by TCRdb on the 5' RACE reads, yielding one entry per CDR3 protein. The sample has hundreds of thousands of distinct CDR3 sequences; around 13% are singletons. The rearrangement joins TRBV2 to TRBJ2-1; TRBD2 is a possible D gene (5 bases). The sequence was obtained from a man aged 18 to 29 who had mild COVID-19 (a few samples of this study predate the infection). Cell type and time point are not known. Sequenced: PBMCs or a T cell subset sorted from them (not recorded which). CDR3 nucleotides: TGTGCCAGCAGTGAAGATGTCGGGGTCGGCTCCTACAATGAGCAGTTCTTC. Translating gives CASSEDVGVGSYNEQFF. Full variable domain (outside the CDR3, taken from reference TRBV2 and TRBJ2-1): EPEVTQTPSHQVTQMGQEVILRCVPISNHLYFYWYRQILGQKVEFLVSFYNNEISEKSEIFDDQFSVERPDGSNFTLKIRSTKLEDSAMYFCASSEDVGVGSYNEQFFGPGTRLTVL.